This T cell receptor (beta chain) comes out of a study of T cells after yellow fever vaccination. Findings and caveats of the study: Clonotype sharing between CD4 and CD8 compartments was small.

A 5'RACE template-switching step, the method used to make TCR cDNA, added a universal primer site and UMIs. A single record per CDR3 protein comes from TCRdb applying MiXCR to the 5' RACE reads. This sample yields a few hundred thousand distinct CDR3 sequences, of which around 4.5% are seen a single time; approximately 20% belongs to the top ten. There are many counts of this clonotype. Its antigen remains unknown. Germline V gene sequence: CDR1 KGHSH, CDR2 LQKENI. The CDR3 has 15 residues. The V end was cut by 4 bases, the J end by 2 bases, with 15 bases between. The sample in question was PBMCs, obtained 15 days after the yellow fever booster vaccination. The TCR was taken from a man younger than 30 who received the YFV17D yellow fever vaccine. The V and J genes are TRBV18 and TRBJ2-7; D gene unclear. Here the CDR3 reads CASSLSSAAPYEQYF. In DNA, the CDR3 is TGTGCCAGCTCACTATCCTCGGCAGCACCCTACGAGCAGTACTTC.